This T cell receptor beta chain is drawn from a study of tumor-infiltrating lymphocytes in localized non-small cell lung cancer (dated by TCRdb to about 2021). A note on the overall study: Patients whose samples were collected after neoadjuvant chemotherapy, as well as both smokers and never-smokers and several histologies, were included in the cohort. A total of 55 patients were part of the paired comparison of immunoSEQ T-cell fraction between tumor and uninvolved lung. In total, the ICON cohort consisted of 150 surgical patients with localized non-small cell lung cancer who had their tumors resected. Alongside flow cytometry, multiplex immunofluorescence, RNA-seq, exome sequencing and proteomics, TCR sequencing was applied to the same patients as one of several integrated assays. From each patient came resected tumor tissue plus uninvolved lung tissue from that same patient, and the uninvolved lung tissue was described as non-adjacent to the tumor. Points the paper makes about the study in general: No association of tumor T-cell fraction from TCR sequencing with recurrence-free survival was found (p = 0.61). In line with immunofluorescence CD3 counts, TCRbeta sequencing supported higher T cell infiltration in tumors compared with uninvolved lung tissue. No difference in TCR-derived T-cell fraction was observed between the flow cytometry-defined immunotypes IM1 (good prognosis) and IM2 (poor prognosis). Assay coverage varied across patients depending on available tissue quantity, so only a subset of the cohort had TCR sequencing. Because different assays used different pieces of the same tissue, technical variation could not be distinguished from intratumor heterogeneity.

The V end gives up 7 bases and the J end 5 bases, leaving 10 bases in the junction not matched to a gene. For CDR1 and CDR2, the germline V gene lists SGHVS and FQNEAQ. The CDR3 goes from the cysteine to the phenylalanine over 14 residues. This entry keeps only the CDR3 DNA: 42 bases, framed from base 1. Concerning this clone itself: Which antigen it targets is not known. No base-level quality is on record; no much larger clone is a single base apart.

ICON enrollment began in 2016, and the last patient was enrolled in 2018. Fresh tumor and matched uninvolved tissue for in-depth immune analyses, including TCR sequencing, were collected from a subcohort of around 80 patients. No cell sorting was done, and TCR sequencing was instead run on DNA isolated from bulk tissue. The immunoSEQ assay used for TCR sequencing gave the T-cell fraction in both tumor and uninvolved lung tissue. The original pipeline was this. For survival analysis, patients were divided into high (upper tertile) and low (lower two tertiles) T-cell fraction groups, which were compared by log-rank test. A signed-rank test was used to check for differences in T-cell fraction between paired tumor and uninvolved lung. As stored in TCRdb, this immuneACCESS dataset retains in-frame rearrangements with V and J assigned. A fraction of the clones does not appear; measured against another copy, unresolved V genes explain less than half of the discrepancy, and the remainder lacks a known reason. That table furnishes V, J and clone size, whereas the DNA furnished D and trimming. For this sample there are about 13,000 clones; about 63% appear just once. Just under 9.5% of the sample belongs to the ten largest clones.

The chain is assembled from TRBV7-8 and TRBJ2-5, with 7 middle bases fitting TRBD2. The clonotype comes from a human donor with non-small cell lung cancer. Material for sequencing was lung tumor tissue. CDR3 region: CASTLGGDRETQYF. The DNA sequence is as follows: TGTGCCAGCACATTGGGGGGGGATCGCGAGACCCAGTACTTC.